The clone carrying this TCR beta chain was seen only a few times. Amplified regions were TCR beta CDR3 sequences from RNA transcripts. An initial round of RT-PCR targeting the TCR CDR3 relied on the HTBI primer set. TCRdb re-called the multiplex PCR reads through MiXCR, storing one row per CDR3 protein. Altogether approximately 610,000 distinct CDR3 sequences are present, about 15% being singletons, with the ten largest covering 3.5% to 4.5%. The sample belongs to a study of T cells in Graves' hyperthyroidism and ophthalmopathy. CDR1 is KGHSH, CDR2 LQKENI, per germline. The V gene lost 2 bases and the J gene lost 5 bases, with 16 bases spanning the gap. CDR3 size: 15 residues.

This clonotype originated in a woman in her thirties or forties with Graves' ophthalmopathy. The sequenced sample was blood. J is TRBJ2-7 and V is TRBV18; maybe TRBD2 (5 bases). CDR3 in DNA: TGTGCCAGCTCACCAGGAATAGCCCTCGGGGACGAGCAGTACTTC. This gives the protein CASSPGIALGDEQYF.